The following is a T cell receptor beta chain sequence with its context. Its cognate antigen is unknown. This sample is drawn from a study of cytomegalovirus exposure and HLA in healthy donors. Findings and limits, study-wide: According to a later analysis, donors in an Asian-associated ancestry cluster reportedly had fewer N-insertions than the roughly 670-donor mean.

13 Jbeta primers and 60 Vbeta primers were used for the PCR. Sequenced by immunoSEQ multiplex PCR; TCRdb stores in-frame clones only, minus some. The data show about 180,000 clones, with roughly 85% seen just once and approximately 0.73% held by the top ten. The clonotype originates from a woman in her 40s in good health and CMV-seronegative. The specimen sequenced was PBMCs.

CDR3 sequence reads: CASSPLSGTGLKAYEQYF. CDR3 sequence (DNA): TGTGCCAGCTCACCGTTATCCGGGACAGGGTTAAAAGCCTACGAGCAGTACTTC. This chain connects TRBV18 to TRBJ2-7; TRBD1 matches 9 bases. Germline assignment: CDR1 KGHSH and CDR2 LQKENI. The CDR3 contains 18 residues. V trimming: 3 bases; J trimming: 2 bases; junction bases outside the gene matches: 14.